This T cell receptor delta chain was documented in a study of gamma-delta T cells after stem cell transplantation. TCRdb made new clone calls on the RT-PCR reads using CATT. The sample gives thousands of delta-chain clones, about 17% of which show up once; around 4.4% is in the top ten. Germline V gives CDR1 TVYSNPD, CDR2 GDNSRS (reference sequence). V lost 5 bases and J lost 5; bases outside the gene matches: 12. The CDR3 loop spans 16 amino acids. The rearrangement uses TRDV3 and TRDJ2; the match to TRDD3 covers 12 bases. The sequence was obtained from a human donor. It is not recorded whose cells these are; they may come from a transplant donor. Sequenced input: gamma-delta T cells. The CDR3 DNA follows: TGTGCCCGGGCGACGTACTGGGGGATACCAACAGCACAACTCTTCTTT. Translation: CARATYWGIPTAQLFF.